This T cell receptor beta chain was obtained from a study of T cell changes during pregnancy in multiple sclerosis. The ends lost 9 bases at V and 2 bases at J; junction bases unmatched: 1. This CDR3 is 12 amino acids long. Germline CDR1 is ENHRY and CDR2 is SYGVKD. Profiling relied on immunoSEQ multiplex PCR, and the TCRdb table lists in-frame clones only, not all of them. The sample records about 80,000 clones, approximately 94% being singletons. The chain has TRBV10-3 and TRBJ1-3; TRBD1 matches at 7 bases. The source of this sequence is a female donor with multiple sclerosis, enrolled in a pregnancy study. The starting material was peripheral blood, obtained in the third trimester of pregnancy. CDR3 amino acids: CAIGTAGNTIYF. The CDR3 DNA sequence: TGTGCCATTGGGACAGCTGGAAACACCATATATTTT.